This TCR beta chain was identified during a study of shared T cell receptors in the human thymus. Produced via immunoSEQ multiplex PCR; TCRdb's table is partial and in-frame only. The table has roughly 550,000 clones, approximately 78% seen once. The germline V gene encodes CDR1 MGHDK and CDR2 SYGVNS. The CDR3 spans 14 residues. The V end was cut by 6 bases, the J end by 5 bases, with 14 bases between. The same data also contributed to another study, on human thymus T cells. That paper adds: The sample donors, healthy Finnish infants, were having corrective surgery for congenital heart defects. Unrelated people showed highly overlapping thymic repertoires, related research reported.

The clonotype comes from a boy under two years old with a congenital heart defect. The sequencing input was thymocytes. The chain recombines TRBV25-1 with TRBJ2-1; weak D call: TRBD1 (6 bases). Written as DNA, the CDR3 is TGTGCCAGCAGACTAGTAGGGGGTAACAATGAGCAGTTCTTC. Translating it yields CASRLVGGNNEQFF.